The TCR beta chain under discussion was sequenced for a study of control samples from healthy donors and cancer patients. Profiled with immunoSEQ multiplex PCR; TCRdb holds only in-frame clones, not every one. Listed are roughly 190,000 clones; more than 2% falls within the top ten. The origin of this receptor is a woman younger than 45 in good health. Sequenced: blood.

The chain's CDR3 is CASSLGQGGGYEQYF. CDR3 coding DNA: TGCGCCAGCAGTCTAGGACAGGGAGGAGGCTACGAGCAGTACTTC. The V and J genes are TRBV10-1 and TRBJ2-7, with 8 positions matching TRBD1. Germline V gene sequence: CDR1 WNHNN, CDR2 SYGVQD (reference sequence). The CDR3 contains 15 residues. Trimming removed 5 bases from V and 3 bases from J; junction bases left unmatched: 9.